The text below deals with one TCR beta chain. The antigen remains unidentified. Germline CDR1 SNHLY, CDR2 FYNNEI. Losses at the gene ends were 6 bases for V and 6 bases for J; bases not matched to a gene: 14. The CDR3 is 15 residues long. In each case, RNA was isolated and then reverse transcribed into cDNA as the sequencing template. TCRdb's table, derived via immunoSEQ multiplex PCR, lists solely in-frame clones and lacks some. The sample lists under 250,000 clones, 57% occurring once. This entry belongs to a study of CD8+ T cells in alopecia areata. As for the study in general: It was oral tofacitinib, at 5 to 10 mg twice daily, that treated patients received. Findings of the study overall: In lesional scalp, particularly from alopecia totalis/universalis, clonality was higher than in normal scalp.

Peripheral blood and lesional scalp punch biopsies came from alopecia areata patients. This chain uses TRBV2 with TRBJ2-7, with 7 positions matching TRBD2. The sequence came from a human donor with alopecia areata. The sequenced sample was CD4+ T cells sorted from blood, obtained at week 0. In DNA, the CDR3 is TGTGCCAGCAGCGATCGAGCGGGGATGTTCTCCGAGCAGTACTTC. Translated, it gives CASSDRAGMFSEQYF.